This record looks at one TCR beta chain sequence and its context. Its antigen is unknown. The data stem from a study of OX40 agonist ivuxolimab in advanced cancers. Turning to the study itself: Cancers in dose escalation were hepatocellular, melanoma, renal cell and head and neck. Study-wide results and caveats: Expanded clones tended on average to be more numerous among CD8+ T cells than CD4+.

TCRdb keeps only in-frame clones here, not all; method: immunoSEQ multiplex PCR. Here the sample spans more than 40,000 clones, approximately 88% being singletons. Germline-derived CDR1 and CDR2 are MGHRA and YSYEKL. V gave up 1 base and J gave up 7 bases; unmatched junction bases: 17. The CDR3 extends over 19 amino acids. This chain connects TRBV4-1 to TRBJ1-5, with 9 bases identical to TRBD1. This material consisted of CD4+ or CD8+ T cells sorted from blood, taken in a trial of the OX40 agonist ivuxolimab. The receptor's source is an adult with an advanced solid tumor such as melanoma, head and neck, liver or kidney cancer. The CDR3 region is CASSQVSRTGVGMLQPQHF. The CDR3 region has the DNA TGCGCCAGCAGCCAAGTCTCCCGGACAGGGGTAGGAATGTTGCAGCCCCAGCATTTT.